This entry lists 11 T cell receptor beta chains sequenced from one sample in a study of T cells in Graves' hyperthyroidism and ophthalmopathy. TCR beta CDR3 sequences were amplified from RNA transcripts. During a first-round RT-PCR of the TCR CDR3, the HTBI primer set was used. TCRdb re-called the multiplex PCR reads with MiXCR, one entry per CDR3 protein. The sample records around 450,000 distinct CDR3 sequences, approximately 14% being singletons. Sequences were obtained from blood. These receptors all stem from a woman aged 18-35 years with Graves' hyperthyroidism.

This clonotype was found a few times. The chain carries TRBV4-3 and TRBJ2-3, with 8 bases fitting TRBD1. This CDR3 comprises 14 residues. Germline loops: CDR1 LGHNA, CDR2 YSLEER. Trimming cost V 0 bases and J 5 bases; bases outside gene matches: 1. In DNA, the CDR3 is TGCGCCAGCAGCCAAGAGACAGGGGAAGATACGCAGTATTTT. Its protein is CASSQETGEDTQYF.

The gene calls are TRBV30 and TRBJ1-3, with D perhaps TRBD1 (5 bases). This CDR3 region has 14 residues. V was trimmed by 5 bases and J by 0 bases, leaving 11 bases between them. CDR1 GTSNPN and CDR2 SVGIG come from the germline V gene (reference sequence). This CDR3 is CAWANGGSGNTIYF. CDR3 DNA: TGTGCCTGGGCCAATGGGGGCTCTGGAAACACCATATATTTT.

This clonotype has at least ten counts. CDR3 DNA: TGTGCCAGCAGTACCCGAGAAACTAGCGGGAGCTTCGGAGATACGCAGTATTTT. It is translated as CASSTRETSGSFGDTQYF. V usage is TRBV27 and J usage is TRBJ2-3; 11 nucleotides agree with TRBD2. The V gene end was trimmed by 5 bases and the J gene end by 5 bases; junction bases not matched to a gene: 15. The CDR3 is made up of 18 amino acids. From germline, CDR1 is MNHEY and CDR2 SMNVEV (reference sequence).

This clonotype was recorded many times. This chain uses TRBV7-9 with TRBJ2-5; unclear D gene. V was shortened by 1 base and J by 7 bases, with 10 bases between the two germline ends. The germline V gene encodes CDR1 SEHNR and CDR2 FQNEAQ (reference sequence). The CDR3 consists of 13 residues. CDR3 coding DNA: TGTGCCAGCAGCTTAGAGGGTGCCGCGACCCAGTACTTC. Translating gives CASSLEGAATQYF.

This clonotype occurred many times. This chain's CDR3 is CASRLTSEAFF. The CDR3 DNA sequence: TGTGCCAGCAGACTAACAAGTGAAGCTTTCTTT. This chain uses TRBV12-3 or TRBV12-4 with TRBJ1-1; D call uncertain. Trimming cost V 6 bases and J 7 bases, with 9 bases left between them. The CDR3 runs to 11 residues.

This clonotype has a count of ten or more. The chain employs TRBV3-1 and TRBJ2-7; no clear D gene. Trimming removed 0 bases from V and 4 bases from J, with 4 bases in between. The CDR3 consists of 12 residues. The germline V gene has CDR1 LGHDT and CDR2 YNNKEL (reference sequence). The CDR3 here is CASSQDFYEQYF. The CDR3 region has the DNA TGTGCCAGCAGCCAAGATTTTTACGAGCAGTACTTC.

This clonotype came up a few times. The chain carries TRBV7-9 and TRBJ2-2; tentatively, D is TRBD2 (5 bases). V was cut by 4 bases and J by 4 bases, with 10 bases left in between. The CDR3 sequence is 14 residues long. Germline V gene lookup returns CDR1 SEHNR and CDR2 FQNEAQ (reference sequence). The CDR3 protein is CASSSGIATGELFF. CDR3 in DNA: TGTGCCAGCAGCTCCGGGATAGCCACCGGGGAGCTGTTTTTT.

V and J are TRBV19 and TRBJ2-7; D is undetermined. The better agreement between TRBJ2-1 and the DNA end casts doubt on the J call. CDR1 is LNHDA, CDR2 SQIVND, per germline (reference sequence). The CDR3 spans 13 residues. The CDR3 DNA reads as TGTGCCAGTAGAGGTCAGAGCTCCTACGAGCAGTTCTTC. Its translation: CASRGQSSYEQFF.

This sequence joins TRBV5-4 and TRBJ2-1, with TRBD2 matching 13 bases. CDR1 and CDR2 from the germline V gene are SGHNT and YYREEE (reference sequence). The V segment lost 4 bases and the J segment 4 bases; nucleotides outside the gene matches: 5. CDR3 length: 16 residues. The CDR3 spells CASSRGTSGNYNEQFF. The CDR3 DNA reads as TGTGCCAGCAGCCGGGGGACTAGCGGGAATTACAATGAGCAGTTCTTC. Together with reference TRBV5-4 and TRBJ2-1, the CDR3 gives the full variable domain: ETGVTQSPTHLIKTRGQQVTLRCSSQSGHNTVSWYQQALGQGPQFIFQYYREEENGRGNFPPRFSGLQFPNYSSELNVNALELDDSALYLCASSRGTSGNYNEQFFGPGTRLTVL.

This clonotype was recorded many times. The V gene is TRBV27, the J gene TRBJ2-7; 7 nucleotides agree with TRBD1. This CDR3 is 13 amino acids long. The J segment lost 3 bases and the V segment lost 5 bases, leaving 4 bases of the junction unmatched. CDR1 is MNHEY, CDR2 SMNVEV, per germline (reference sequence). This CDR3 reads CASSPGQRYEQYF. The CDR3 DNA follows: TGTGCCAGCAGTCCGGGACAGCGCTACGAGCAGTACTTC.

A word on this clonotype: This may be a read error: a much more frequent sequence differs by one nucleotide. The chain recombines TRBV7-9 with TRBJ2-3, with a possible D match to TRBD2 (5 bases). CDR1 is SEHNR and CDR2 is FQNEAQ in the germline V gene (reference sequence). The CDR3 is 15 residues long. Trimming stripped 7 bases from V and 2 bases from J, with 16 bases between. The CDR3 reads CASILGGGPTDTQYF. CDR3 DNA: TGTGCCAGCATCCTAGGCGGCGGGCCCACAGATACGCAGTATTTT.